The 29 T cell receptor beta chains given below trace back to one sample, sequenced in a study of CD8+CD57+ T cells in acquired aplastic anemia. The use of genomic DNA as template underpinned the TCR beta VDJ and CDR3 profiling. TCRdb called the reads again in MiXCR, with one record for every CDR3 protein. The sample has some 200,000 distinct CDR3 sequences; approximately 50% are singletons. Individuals selected for sequencing had exhibited CD8+CD57+ cell expansion on flow cytometry. The source material was sorted CD4+, CD8+, or CD8+CD57+ T cells (not recorded which) from PBMCs. The receptors were sampled from a human donor with aplastic anemia.

The chain joins TRBV7-2 to TRBJ1-2; D ambiguous. Per the germline V gene, CDR1 is SGHTA and CDR2 is FQGNSA. The CDR3 sequence is 14 residues long. V lost 4 bases and J lost 6, with 15 bases in between. CDR3 nucleotide sequence: TGTGCCAGCAGCTCGCCCGCGGGGAGGGATGGCTACACCTTC. This translates into CASSSPAGRDGYTF. Together with reference TRBV7-2 and TRBJ1-2, the CDR3 gives the full variable domain: GAGVSQSPSNKVTEKGKDVELRCDPISGHTALYWYRQSLGQGLEFLIYFQGNSAPDKSGLPSDRFSAERTGGSVSTLTIQRTQQEDSAVYLCASSSPAGRDGYTFGSGTRLTVV.

This clonotype was counted a single time. The chain uses TRBV20-1 and TRBJ1-6; D unclear. CDR1 and CDR2 (germline): DFQATT, SNEGSKA (reference sequence). CDR3 length: 16 amino acids. The V end was cut by 3 bases, the J end by 0 bases, with 12 bases between. The CDR3, as DNA: TGCAGTGCTAGGGGAACACGGAGCTCCTATAATTCACCCCTCCACTTT. This codes for CSARGTRSSYNSPLHF.

Many counts were recorded for this clonotype. The rearrangement uses TRBV19 and TRBJ2-7; D might be TRBD1 or TRBD2, each matching 5 bases. CDR3 length: 15 residues. Per germline, CDR1 LNHDA and CDR2 SQIVND (reference sequence). V gave up 5 bases and J gave up 6 bases, with 20 bases separating them. The CDR3 reads CASSLSPGTSFEQYF. The CDR3 DNA is TGTGCCAGTAGTCTAAGTCCCGGGACCTCATTCGAGCAGTACTTC.

There are a few counts of this clonotype. V and J are TRBV24-1 and TRBJ1-1; D not resolved. The germline gives CDR1 KGHDR, CDR2 SFDVKD. The V and J ends lost 9 bases and 3 bases respectively, with 10 bases between them. The CDR3 spans 12 residues. CDR3: CATLSRDTEAFF. For the CDR3, the DNA is TGTGCCACCCTAAGTCGTGACACTGAAGCTTTCTTT.

This clonotype occurred many times. This chain links TRBV19 with TRBJ1-5; possible D gene TRBD1, 5 bases. Germline-derived CDR1 and CDR2 are LNHDA and SQIVND (reference sequence). The CDR3 consists of 15 residues. Between the trimmed V and J ends, which lost 0 bases and 10 bases, there was a span of 16 bases. The CDR3 sequence is CASSIEAGFRRPQHF. CDR3 in DNA: TGTGCCAGTAGTATAGAGGCAGGGTTTAGGCGACCCCAGCATTTT.

The chain recombines TRBV20-1 with TRBJ2-7; either TRBD1 or TRBD2 may supply D (5 bases each). The germline CDR1 and CDR2 sequences are DFQATT and SNEGSKA (reference sequence). CDR3 length: 15 residues. The V end lost 6 bases, the J end lost 1 base, and 19 bases lay between the germline ends. In DNA, the CDR3 is TGCAGTGCCAGCATGATGAGGGGTACGTCCTACGAGCAGTACTTC. This encodes CSASMMRGTSYEQYF.

The chain carries TRBV15 and TRBJ1-5; D is possibly TRBD1 (5 bases). Germline V CDR1 and CDR2: LNHNV, YYDKDF (reference sequence). The CDR3 is made up of 15 amino acids. Trimming removed 5 bases from V and 1 base from J, with 12 bases in between. The DNA of the CDR3 is TGTGCCACCAGCGCTCACCGGGACAGCAATCAGCCCCAGCATTTT. It codes for CATSAHRDSNQPQHF. The whole variable domain, filled in from reference TRBV15 and TRBJ1-5, reads DAMVIQNPRYQVTQFGKPVTLSCSQTLNHNVMYWYQQKSSQAPKLLFHYYDKDFNNEADTPDNFQSRRPNTSFCFLDIRSPGLGDTAMYLCATSAHRDSNQPQHFGDGTRLSIL.

This clonotype was counted ten times or more. The rearrangement joins TRBV2 to TRBJ2-5; no firm D call. Germline assignment: CDR1 SNHLY and CDR2 FYNNEI. This CDR3 has 13 residues. V lost 8 bases, J lost 1 base, and 11 bases lay in between. CDR3 sequence (DNA): TGTGCCAGCGGTCGGGCGACCCAAGAGACCCAGTACTTC. This codes for CASGRATQETQYF.

This clonotype has a count of ten or more. This sequence joins TRBV12-3 or TRBV12-4 and TRBJ1-3, with TRBD1 as a possible D gene (5 bases). The CDR3 length is 14 residues. Trimming stripped 2 bases from V and 3 bases from J, with 8 bases between. CDR3 loop: CASSLRGVGNTIYF. The CDR3 region has the DNA TGTGCCAGCAGTTTAAGAGGGGTTGGAAACACCATATATTTT.

This clonotype was detected ten times or more. The chain recombines TRBV5-1 with TRBJ2-2; TRBD1 might be the D (6 bases). Trimming pared 4 bases from V and 0 bases from J, leaving 10 bases between. The CDR3 has 15 amino acids. Germline V gene lookup returns CDR1 SGHRS and CDR2 YFSETQ. This chain's CDR3 is CASSPGHSNTGELFF. For the CDR3, the DNA is TGCGCCAGCAGCCCGGGACACTCGAACACCGGGGAGCTGTTTTTT. Full variable domain (remainder filled in from reference TRBV5-1 and TRBJ2-2): KAGVTQTPRYLIKTRGQQVTLSCSPISGHRSVSWYQQTPGQGLQFLFEYFSETQRNKGNFPGRFSGRQFSNSRSEMNVSTLELGDSALYLCASSPGHSNTGELFFGEGSRLTVL.

With respect to this clonotype: A single base separates this from a much larger clone, so it may be a read error. The chain carries TRBV5-4 and TRBJ2-3, with D possibly matching TRBD2 (5 bases). The CDR3 totals 14 residues. Germline V lookup: CDR1 SGHNT, CDR2 YYREEE (reference sequence). The chain's CDR3 is CASSFTGSTDTKYF. CDR3 nucleotide sequence: TGTGCCAGCAGCTTTACTGGGAGCACAGATACGAAGTATTTT.

This clonotype has a count of ten or more. The J gene is TRBJ1-2, the V gene TRBV11-2; D may be TRBD1 (5 bases). The ends were cut back, 0 bases at V and 1 base at J, with 18 bases in the middle. CDR1 and CDR2 (germline): SGHAT, FQNNGV. The CDR3 runs to 18 residues. The CDR3 region has the DNA TGTGCCAGCAGCTTAGAAGGCAGGGACCAATTGTTTAACTATGGCTACACCTTC. Residues: CASSLEGRDQLFNYGYTF.

The rearrangement joins TRBV7-2 to TRBJ1-1; D is perhaps TRBD1 (6 bases). V was trimmed by 5 bases and J by 5 bases, leaving 15 bases between them. Per germline, CDR1 SGHTA and CDR2 FQGNSA. CDR3 length: 14 amino acids. The CDR3 spells CASSAQGSGTEAFF. CDR3 nucleotides: TGTGCCAGCAGCGCCCAGGGGTCGGGGACTGAAGCTTTCTTT.

This clonotype was observed a few times. The chain employs TRBV28 and TRBJ1-2; D gene ambiguous. The germline V and J ends were trimmed by 6 bases and 1 base, with 12 bases remaining between them. CDR1 and CDR2 from the germline V gene are MDHEN and SYDVKM. The CDR3 loop spans 14 amino acids. The CDR3 spells CASSRTPFNYGYTF. The CDR3 DNA reads as TGTGCCAGCAGCAGAACACCTTTTAACTATGGCTACACCTTC.

J is TRBJ1-1 and V is TRBV29-1, with D maybe TRBD1 (6 bases). With 6 bases removed from V and 7 bases from J, the gap between germline ends came to 18 bases. The germline V gene has CDR1 SQVTM and CDR2 ANQGSEA. The CDR3 totals 13 residues. This CDR3 reads CSVETGPELEAFF. Written as DNA, the CDR3 is TGCAGCGTGGAGACAGGTCCAGAGCTTGAAGCTTTCTTT.

This clonotype came up a few times. The chain carries TRBV4-1 and TRBJ1-2, with a weak D call TRBD1 (6 bases). The CDR3 sequence is 15 residues long. Trimming pared 0 bases from V and 4 bases from J, leaving 12 bases between. The germline V gene encodes CDR1 MGHRA and CDR2 YSYEKL. CDR3 sequence reads: CASSQDRWTAYGYTF. The CDR3 DNA reads as TGCGCCAGCAGCCAAGATCGGTGGACAGCCTATGGCTACACCTTC.

The chain links TRBV20-1 to TRBJ2-3; D remains unclear. V dropped 6 bases and J dropped 0 bases, with 13 bases sitting between them. Germline CDR1 DFQATT, CDR2 SNEGSKA (reference sequence). This CDR3 has 14 amino acids. For the CDR3, the DNA is TGCAGTGCCCTTGGCATTCCTAGCACAGATACGCAGTATTTT. Translated: CSALGIPSTDTQYF.

The J gene is TRBJ2-5, the V gene TRBV9, with 10 bases fitting TRBD2. Trimming took 3 bases from V and 3 from J; bases not matched to a gene: 5. The CDR3 runs to 15 residues. Germline assignment: CDR1 SGDLS and CDR2 YYNGEE. CDR3 sequence reads: CASSASGRGEETQYF. DNA for the CDR3: TGTGCCAGCAGCGCTAGCGGGAGAGGGGAAGAGACCCAGTACTTC.

The V gene is TRBV11-2, the J gene TRBJ1-5; 11 positions agree with TRBD1. V lost 3 bases and J lost 2; bases outside the gene matches: 9. Germline loops: CDR1 SGHAT, CDR2 FQNNGV. The CDR3 is made up of 18 amino acids. CDR3 in amino acids: CASSFNTGTGGGNQPQHF. In DNA form, the CDR3 reads TGTGCCAGCAGCTTCAACACCGGGACAGGGGGTGGCAATCAGCCCCAGCATTTT.

The gene calls are TRBV20-1 and TRBJ2-4; 9 bases align to TRBD1. J lost 7 bases, V lost 6 bases, and 10 bases had no gene match. The CDR3 runs 14 residues. Germline CDR1 is DFQATT and CDR2 is SNEGSKA (reference sequence). DNA of the CDR3: TGCAGTGCACCGGGACAGGGTGCGAGGAACATTCAGTACTTC. Protein product: CSAPGQGARNIQYF.

This clonotype was detected ten times or more. The V gene is TRBV24-1, the J gene TRBJ1-1; D uncertain. CDR1 and CDR2 (germline): KGHDR, SFDVKD. CDR3 length: 12 amino acids. V lost 10 bases to trimming and J lost 4 bases, with 12 bases between them. CDR3: CATKGVGTEAFF. For the CDR3, the DNA is TGTGCCACTAAGGGAGTCGGCACTGAAGCTTTCTTT.

The chain is built from TRBV2 and TRBJ1-6, with a tentative D call TRBD1 (6 bases). Deletions cut 6 bases from V and 3 bases from J, with 9 bases between. The CDR3 has 14 amino acids. CDR1 is SNHLY and CDR2 is FYNNEI in the germline V gene. Written as DNA, the CDR3 is TGTGCCAGCAGGCTGGACAGCTATAATTCACCCCTCCACTTT. This gives the protein CASRLDSYNSPLHF.

V and J are TRBV5-6 and TRBJ2-3, with 7 bases matching TRBD2. The CDR3 is 16 residues long. Trimming removed 0 bases from V and 10 bases from J; junction bases left unmatched: 14. CDR1 is SGHDT and CDR2 is YYEEEE in the germline V gene. The CDR3: CASSLAASGTSRAQYF. The CDR3 DNA reads TGTGCCAGCAGCTTGGCCGCTAGCGGCACCTCCCGGGCGCAGTATTTT.

The chain combines TRBV4-1 with TRBJ2-7, with 7 bases matching TRBD2. The germline gives CDR1 MGHRA, CDR2 YSYEKL. There are 14 residues in the CDR3. Trimming removed 4 bases from V and 2 bases from J; junction bases left unmatched: 5. The CDR3 protein is CASSPGRGAYEQYF. CDR3 nucleotides: TGCGCCAGCAGCCCTGGTCGGGGGGCCTACGAGCAGTACTTC.

This clonotype was found a few times. J is TRBJ1-1 and V is TRBV12-3 or TRBV12-4; no clear D. Trimming shortened V by 3 bases and J by 4 bases, and 9 bases separated the two germline ends. The CDR3 consists of 13 residues. The CDR3, as DNA: TGTGCCAGCAGTTTGGAGTGGAGCACTGAAGCTTTCTTT. It encodes CASSLEWSTEAFF.

The CDR3 region is CASSLVGSGTGELFF. In DNA form, the CDR3 reads TGTGCCAGCAGCTTAGTCGGGAGTGGCACCGGGGAGCTGTTTTTT. The chain joins TRBV7-2 to TRBJ2-2; D is possibly TRBD2 (6 bases). The ends were cut back, 1 base at V and 4 bases at J, with 10 bases in the middle. The CDR3 consists of 15 residues. Germline values: CDR1 SGHTA, CDR2 FQGNSA.

The rearrangement uses TRBV10-2 and TRBJ2-3; D ambiguous. The germline V and J ends were trimmed by 4 bases and 0 bases, with 11 bases remaining between them. This CDR3 is built from 15 residues. CDR1 and CDR2 from the germline V gene are WSHSY and SAAADI. CDR3 bases: TGCGCCAGCAGTGGAGGTAGAGGTAGCACAGATACGCAGTATTTT. This gives the protein CASSGGRGSTDTQYF.

The table lists this clonotype with many counts. V and J are TRBV5-5 and TRBJ1-1, with D unclear. The V end was cut by 0 bases, the J end by 7 bases, with 13 bases between. Germline loops: CDR1 SGHKS, CDR2 YYEKEE (reference sequence). This CDR3 spans 14 amino acids. The CDR3 here is CASSLGGRSGEAFF. CDR3 nucleotide sequence: TGTGCCAGCAGCTTGGGAGGGCGCAGCGGTGAAGCTTTCTTT. Variable domain in full (rest from reference TRBV5-5 and TRBJ1-1): DAGVTQSPTHLIKTRGQQVTLRCSPISGHKSVSWYQQVLGQGPQFIFQYYEKEERGRGNFPDRFSARQFPNYSSELNVNALLLGDSALYLCASSLGGRSGEAFFGQGTRLTVV.

This clonotype occurred many times. As DNA, the CDR3 is TGCAGTGCTAGTGGGAGTTCCACAGATACGCAGTATTTT. It codes for CSASGSSTDTQYF. The rearrangement links TRBV20-1 to TRBJ2-3; tentative D call: TRBD2 (5 bases). The CDR3 extends over 13 amino acids. V gave up 3 bases and J gave up 2 bases, with 9 bases separating them. Germline V CDR1 and CDR2: DFQATT, SNEGSKA (reference sequence).